These 15 T cell receptor beta chains originate from one sample sequenced in a study of OX40 agonist ivuxolimab in advanced cancers. Generated by immunoSEQ multiplex PCR, the TCRdb table keeps only in-frame clones and is missing some. This table holds 65,000 to 95,000 clones, more than 70% found once. Material: CD4+ or CD8+ T cells sorted from blood, obtained in a trial of the OX40 agonist ivuxolimab. The receptors here all came from an adult with an advanced solid tumor such as melanoma, head and neck, liver or kidney cancer.

The chain is built from TRBV5-6 and TRBJ1-2; D ambiguous. This CDR3 contains 12 residues. Between the trimmed V and J ends, which lost 1 base and 12 bases, there was a span of 13 bases. Germline V CDR1 and CDR2: SGHDT, YYEEEE. Here the CDR3 reads CASSLSGALNTF. The CDR3, as DNA: TGTGCCAGCAGCTTGTCAGGTGCCCTAAACACCTTC.

The J gene is TRBJ1-3, the V gene TRBV14; 8 nucleotides agree with TRBD1. This CDR3 is 15 amino acids long. Germline values: CDR1 SGHDN, CDR2 FVKESK. Germline trimming cut 4 bases from V and 0 bases from J; bases unmatched to any gene: 2. CDR3 bases: TGTGCCAGCAGCCTGGGACAGGACTCTGGAAACACCATATATTTT. This sequence encodes CASSLGQDSGNTIYF.

The chain couples TRBV2 to TRBJ1-3; D not resolved. Trimming cost V 11 bases and J 0 bases, with 11 bases left between them. CDR1 SNHLY and CDR2 FYNNEI come from the germline V gene. This CDR3 contains 13 residues. CDR3 in amino acids: CASGQVSGNTIYF. CDR3 in DNA: TGTGCCTCCGGGCAGGTCTCTGGAAACACCATATATTTT. The whole variable domain, filled in from reference TRBV2 and TRBJ1-3, reads EPEVTQTPSHQVTQMGQEVILRCVPISNHLYFYWYRQILGQKVEFLVSFYNNEISEKSEIFDDQFSVERPDGSNFTLKIRSTKLEDSAMYFCASGQVSGNTIYFGEGSWLTVV.

This chain connects TRBV30 to TRBJ2-5; TRBD1 or TRBD2 may be the D gene (5 bases each). The germline CDR1 and CDR2 sequences are GTSNPN and SVGIG (reference sequence). The CDR3 runs to 14 residues. V lost 2 bases to trimming and J lost 5 bases, with 15 bases between them. CDR3 loop: CAWSLGVVGETQYF. In DNA form, the CDR3 reads TGTGCCTGGAGTTTGGGGGTTGTCGGGGAGACCCAGTACTTC.

The chain uses TRBV2 and TRBJ2-3; 11 bases line up with TRBD2. Germline CDR1 reads SNHLY; CDR2 reads FYNNEI. CDR3 length: 15 residues. V was clipped by 7 bases and J by 2 bases; unmatched bases: 5. CDR3 DNA: TGTGCCAGCACCTCTAGCGGGGGGATCACAGATACGCAGTATTTT. Translated: CASTSSGGITDTQYF.

The CDR3 DNA reads TGTGCCAGCAGCTTGGGAAGCAATCAGCCCCAGCATTTT. This encodes CASSLGSNQPQHF. The gene calls are TRBV5-4 and TRBJ1-5; D unresolved. Trimming left V 0 bases short and J 1 base short, with 2 bases between. This CDR3 spans 13 amino acids. CDR1 and CDR2 from the germline V gene are SGHNT and YYREEE (reference sequence).

This chain connects TRBV6-9 to TRBJ1-6; D call uncertain. The CDR3 runs 15 residues. The V gene's germline CDR1 is MNHGY and CDR2 SVAAGI. V shed 2 bases and J shed 0 bases, with 5 bases lying between them. The CDR3 reads CASSYPSSYNSPLHF. CDR3 coding DNA: TGTGCCAGCAGTTATCCGAGCTCCTATAATTCACCCCTCCACTTT.

The V call is TRBV5-3, the J call TRBJ2-3; no clear D. TRBV5-3 is flagged as an ORF with uncertain function. CDR3 size: 13 residues. V was cut by 4 bases and J by 2 bases, with 8 bases left in between. The chain's CDR3 is CARSRRYTDTQYF. For the CDR3, the DNA is TGTGCCAGAAGCAGACGATACACAGATACGCAGTATTTT.

The chain has TRBV19 and TRBJ2-6; D not certain. V shed 4 bases and J shed 2 bases, with 9 bases lying between them. Germline V gives CDR1 LNHDA, CDR2 SQIVND (reference sequence). CDR3 size: 15 residues. The CDR3, as DNA: TGTGCCAGTAGTACCGTCCAGGCTGGGGCCAACGTCCTGACTTTC. Its translation: CASSTVQAGANVLTF. Complete variable domain (other parts from reference TRBV19 and TRBJ2-6): DGGITQSPKYLFRKEGQNVTLSCEQNLNHDAMYWYRQDPGQGLRLIYYSQIVNDFQKGDIAEGYSVSREKKESFPLTVTSAQKNPTAFYLCASSTVQAGANVLTFGAGSRLTVL.

The chain couples TRBV14 to TRBJ2-1; 10 bases line up with TRBD1. The CDR3 has 17 amino acids. J gave up 10 bases and V 0 bases, and 12 bases lay outside the gene matches. Germline loops: CDR1 SGHDN, CDR2 FVKESK. For the CDR3, the DNA is TGTGCCAGCAGCCAAGAAAAAGACAGGGGGCGCCCTAGGGAGCAGTTCTTC. Amino acid sequence: CASSQEKDRGRPREQFF. Drawing the rest from reference TRBV14 and TRBJ2-1, the complete variable domain is EAGVTQFPSHSVIEKGQTVTLRCDPISGHDNLYWYRRVMGKEIKFLLHFVKESKQDESGMPNNRFLAERTGGTYSTLKVQPAELEDSGVYFCASSQEKDRGRPREQFFGPGTRLTVL.

This clone has more than one count but fewer than ten. This rearrangement joins TRBV5-5 to TRBJ2-3, with 7 bases fitting TRBD1. The CDR3 consists of 15 residues. The germline V gene has CDR1 SGHKS and CDR2 YYEKEE (reference sequence). V shed 0 bases, J shed 5 bases, and the junction held 6 bases outside the gene matches. The CDR3 sequence is CASSLEGGAGDTQYF. The CDR3 nucleotides read TGTGCCAGCAGCTTGGAAGGGGGCGCGGGAGATACGCAGTATTTT.

The chain has TRBV5-1 and TRBJ1-4; TRBD1 agrees at 7 bases. Germline CDR1 SGHRS, CDR2 YFSETQ. The CDR3 is 15 residues long. J lost 5 bases, V lost 4 bases, and 8 bases had no gene match. The CDR3, as DNA: TGCGCCAGCAGCGGCGGGGGGACAGCAAATGAAAAACTGTTTTTT. The encoded protein is CASSGGGTANEKLFF.

The rearrangement joins TRBV7-2 to TRBJ1-2; D is uncertain. Trimming pared 5 bases from V and 0 bases from J, leaving 10 bases between. The CDR3 length is 14 residues. Germline loops: CDR1 SGHTA, CDR2 FQGNSA. The CDR3 here is CASSPSSANYGYTF. The CDR3 DNA reads as TGTGCCAGCAGCCCCTCCTCAGCTAACTATGGCTACACCTTC.

V gene TRBV7-6 combines with J gene TRBJ2-2; 8 bases map to TRBD1. With 2 bases clipped from V and 6 bases from J, the junction kept 5 bases outside the gene matches. The CDR3 contains 15 residues. Germline-derived CDR1 and CDR2 are SGHVS and FNYEAQ. CDR3 nucleotides: TGTGCCAGCAGCTTATCCGGACAGGGTTCCGGGGAGCTGTTTTTT. Its translation is CASSLSGQGSGELFF.

This chain uses TRBV5-1 with TRBJ2-3; 10 bases are shared with TRBD1. Per germline, CDR1 SGHRS and CDR2 YFSETQ. The CDR3 runs 16 residues. The junction had 8 bases not matched to a gene; V was cut back by 3 bases and J by 4 bases. The CDR3 DNA reads as TGCGCCAGCAGCTCCCGGGACAGGGGATTCTCAGATACGCAGTATTTT. This sequence encodes CASSSRDRGFSDTQYF.